This is a list of T cell receptor beta chains from one sample in a study of blood T cell repertoires in COVID-19. TCRdb's copy holds only in-frame clones and misses some; the assay was immunoSEQ multiplex PCR. The repertoire has about 74,000 clones, 80% of them found once; the top ten carry 10% to 15%. The sample consisted of peripheral blood. The receptors stem from a human donor in a cohort sampled during active COVID-19. CDR3s include the opening cysteine and the closing phenylalanine or tryptophan. A D gene is named only where the DNA matches it firmly. Clone sizes are given selectively: once, few, many, or a class where the clone is expanded.

J: TRBJ2-4
V: TRBV3-1/TRBV3-2
size: few
D: TRBD2
DNA: TGTGCCAGCAGCCAAATTAGCGGGGCGGACGGCAAAAACATTCAGTACTTC
CDR3: CASSQISGADGKNIQYF

J: TRBJ1-5
V: TRBV4-2
size: few
D: NA
DNA: TGTGCCAGCAGCCAACTGGTCCAGGGAAATCAGCCCCAGCATTTT
CDR3: CASSQLVQGNQPQHF

J: TRBJ1-6
V: TRBV18
size: NA
D: TRBD1
DNA: TGTGCCAGCGGGCCGGGACAGGGCGCTTCACCCCTCCACTTT
CDR3: CASGPGQGASPLHF

J: TRBJ2-2
V: TRBV3-1/TRBV3-2
size: NA
D: NA
DNA: TGTGCCAGCAGCCCCAATGGGGGCGGGAGAACCGGGGAGCTGTTTTTT
CDR3: CASSPNGGGRTGELFF

J: TRBJ2-1
V: TRBV14
size: NA
D: NA
DNA: TGTGCCAGCAGCCAAATTGCGTACAATGAGCAGTTCTTC
CDR3: CASSQIAYNEQFF

J: TRBJ1-6
V: TRBV4-1
size: NA
D: NA
DNA: TGCGCCAGCAGCCAAGCCGACTCAAATTCACCCCTCCACTTT
CDR3: CASSQADSNSPLHF

J: TRBJ2-5
V: TRBV4-3
size: NA
D: TRBD2
DNA: TGCGCCAGCAGCAAACCGGGACTAGCGGACCTCCCGCAAGAGACCCAGTACTTC
CDR3: CASSKPGLADLPQETQYF

J: TRBJ2-7
V: TRBV11-3
size: NA
D: NA
DNA: TGTGCCAGCAGCCAGGACAGCTCCAGCTCCTACGAGCAGTACTTC
CDR3: CASSQDSSSSYEQYF

J: TRBJ1-5
V: TRBV24-1
size: few
D: NA
DNA: TGTGCCACCAGTAACGAGGCCAGCAATCAGCCCCAGCATTTT
CDR3: CATSNEASNQPQHF

J: TRBJ2-1
V: TRBV4-3
size: once
D: NA
DNA: TGCGCCAGCAGCCAAACAAGAACTACGGATGAGCAGTTCTTC
CDR3: CASSQTRTTDEQFF

J: TRBJ2-3
V: TRBV9
size: few
D: NA
DNA: TGTGCCAGCAGCGTAGGACTGGTGGATACGCAGTATTTT
CDR3: CASSVGLVDTQYF

J: TRBJ2-2
V: TRBV12-2
size: NA
D: NA
DNA: TGTGCAAGTCGCTTAGTGGGTAGCGGGAGGGACATCGGGGAGCTGTTTTTT
CDR3: CASRLVGSGRDIGELFF

J: TRBJ2-7
V: TRBV7-2
size: NA
D: TRBD1
DNA: TGTGCCAGCAGTCGCCGACAGGGACCTACCTACGAGCAGTACTTC
CDR3: CASSRRQGPTYEQYF

J: TRBJ1-5
V: TRBV7-9
size: NA
D: TRBD1
DNA: TGTGCCAGCAGCTTAGGGTCCCGGGGCAGGGGGGATCAGCCCCAGCATTTT
CDR3: CASSLGSRGRGDQPQHF

J: TRBJ1-1
V: TRBV7-6
size: NA
D: TRBD1
DNA: TGTGCCAGCAGCTCTATACGAAGGGGGCTGAGCACTGAAGCTTTCTTT
CDR3: CASSSIRRGLSTEAFF

J: TRBJ1-1
V: TRBV5-4
size: once
D: NA
DNA: TGTGCCAGCAGCTTGGCAACTGCCACCGAAGCTTTCTTT
CDR3: CASSLATATEAFF

J: TRBJ1-5
V: TRBV18
size: few
D: NA
DNA: TGTGCCAGCTCACGAGAACGGGGGAATCAGCCCCAGCATTTT
CDR3: CASSRERGNQPQHF

J: TRBJ1-2
V: TRBV6-5
size: few
D: TRBD1
DNA: TGTGCCAGCATGAGGGGGCGGTTTGTTGGCTACACCTTC
CDR3: CASMRGRFVGYTF

J: TRBJ1-1
V: TRBV7-9
size: NA
D: TRBD1
DNA: TGTGCCAGCGGGACAGGGGGGTCAGGACGAAAAGCTTTCTTT
CDR3: CASGTGGSGRKAFF

J: TRBJ2-5
V: TRBV10-3
size: NA
D: NA
DNA: TGTGCCATTCGGGCCTCGGGGCAAGAGACCCAGTACTTC
CDR3: CAIRASGQETQYF

J: TRBJ1-6
V: TRBV5-1
size: few
D: TRBD1
DNA: TGCGCCAGCAGCTACAAAACAGGGGGCGAATATAATTCACCCCTCCACTTT
CDR3: CASSYKTGGEYNSPLHF

J: TRBJ1-6
V: TRBV5-6
size: few
D: TRBD1
DNA: TGTGCCAGCAGCTTAAGGGGGCAATTTCGTAATTCACCCCTCCACTTT
CDR3: CASSLRGQFRNSPLHF

J: TRBJ2-1
V: TRBV5-1
size: NA
D: NA
DNA: TGCGCCAGCAGCTTGGCGGGGGTAGCGGCGGGTGAGCAGTTCTTC
CDR3: CASSLAGVAAGEQFF

J: TRBJ1-4
V: TRBV2
size: few
D: TRBD1
DNA: TGTGCCAGCAGTGATACAGGGGCAACTAATGAAAAACTGTTTTTT
CDR3: CASSDTGATNEKLFF

J: TRBJ1-5
V: TRBV11-3
size: NA
D: NA
DNA: TGTGCCAGCAGCCCAGGACAGCCTAGCAATCAGCCCCAGCATTTT
CDR3: CASSPGQPSNQPQHF